This TCR beta chain was sequenced in a study of control samples from healthy donors and cancer patients. The CDR3 spans 13 residues. Germline CDR1 and CDR2: SGDLS and YYNGEE. Trimming took 0 bases from V and 7 from J, leaving 8 bases between them. TCRdb's copy holds only in-frame clones and misses some; the assay was immunoSEQ multiplex PCR. The sample has some 79,000 clones; roughly 87% are singletons. This receptor was obtained from a woman aged 45 to 65 in good health. The gene calls are TRBV9 and TRBJ2-1; tentative D call: TRBD1 (5 bases). Sequenced material: blood. The CDR3 sequence is CASSVDAGNEQFF. The CDR3 coding sequence is TGTGCCAGCAGCGTAGATGCAGGGAATGAGCAGTTCTTC. Full variable domain (missing parts from reference TRBV9 and TRBJ2-1): DSGVTQTPKHLITATGQRVTLRCSPRSGDLSVYWYQQSLDQGLQFLIQYYNGEERAKGNILERFSAQQFPDLHSELNLSSLELGDSALYFCASSVDAGNEQFFGPGTRLTVL.